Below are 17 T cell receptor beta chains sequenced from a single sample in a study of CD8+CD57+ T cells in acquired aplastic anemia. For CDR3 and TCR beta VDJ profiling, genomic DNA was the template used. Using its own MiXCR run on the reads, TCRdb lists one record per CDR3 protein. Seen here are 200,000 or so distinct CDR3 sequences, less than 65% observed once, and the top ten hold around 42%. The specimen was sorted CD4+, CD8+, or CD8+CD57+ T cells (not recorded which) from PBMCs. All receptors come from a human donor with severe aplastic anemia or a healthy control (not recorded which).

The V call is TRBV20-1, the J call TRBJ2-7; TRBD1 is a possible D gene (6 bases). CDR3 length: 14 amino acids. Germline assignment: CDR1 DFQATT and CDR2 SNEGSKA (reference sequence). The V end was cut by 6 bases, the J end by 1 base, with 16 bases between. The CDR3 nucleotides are TGCAGTGCCAGCAGCCCACAGGGTTCCTACGAGCAGTACTTC. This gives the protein CSASSPQGSYEQYF.

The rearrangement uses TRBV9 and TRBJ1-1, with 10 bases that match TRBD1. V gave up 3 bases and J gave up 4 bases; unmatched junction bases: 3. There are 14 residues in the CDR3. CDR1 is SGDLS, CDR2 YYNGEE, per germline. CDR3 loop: CASSGWTGGTEAFF. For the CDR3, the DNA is TGTGCCAGCAGCGGATGGACAGGGGGCACTGAAGCTTTCTTT.

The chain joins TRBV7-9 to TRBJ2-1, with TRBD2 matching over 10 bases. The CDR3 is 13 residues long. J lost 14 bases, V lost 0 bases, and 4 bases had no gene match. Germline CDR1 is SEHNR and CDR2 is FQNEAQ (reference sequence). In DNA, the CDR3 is TGTGCCAGCAGCTTAGCTCAGCGGGGGGGAAAGTTCTTC. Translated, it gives CASSLAQRGGKFF.

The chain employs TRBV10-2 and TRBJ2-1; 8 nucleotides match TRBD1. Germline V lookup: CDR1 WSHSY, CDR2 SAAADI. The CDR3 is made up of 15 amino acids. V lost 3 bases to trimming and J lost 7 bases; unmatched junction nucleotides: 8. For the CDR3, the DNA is TGCGCCAGCAGTGAAGGTCTACGGACAGGGAATGAGCAGTTCTTC. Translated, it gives CASSEGLRTGNEQFF.

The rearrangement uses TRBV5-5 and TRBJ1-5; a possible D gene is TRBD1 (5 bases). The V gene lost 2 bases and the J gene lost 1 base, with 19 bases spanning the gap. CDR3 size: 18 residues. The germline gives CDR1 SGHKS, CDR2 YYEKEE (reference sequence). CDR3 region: CASSLGVGSTQSNQPQHF. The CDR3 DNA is TGTGCCAGCAGCTTAGGGGTTGGTTCGACCCAGAGCAATCAGCCCCAGCATTTT.

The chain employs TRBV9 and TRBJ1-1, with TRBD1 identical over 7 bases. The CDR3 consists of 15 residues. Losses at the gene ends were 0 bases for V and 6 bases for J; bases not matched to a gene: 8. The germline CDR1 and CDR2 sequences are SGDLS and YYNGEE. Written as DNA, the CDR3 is TGTGCCAGCAGCGTAGATGACAGGGCTTTGTCTGAAGCTTTCTTT. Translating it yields CASSVDDRALSEAFF. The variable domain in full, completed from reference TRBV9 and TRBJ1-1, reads DSGVTQTPKHLITATGQRVTLRCSPRSGDLSVYWYQQSLDQGLQFLIQYYNGEERAKGNILERFSAQQFPDLHSELNLSSLELGDSALYFCASSVDDRALSEAFFGQGTRLTVV.

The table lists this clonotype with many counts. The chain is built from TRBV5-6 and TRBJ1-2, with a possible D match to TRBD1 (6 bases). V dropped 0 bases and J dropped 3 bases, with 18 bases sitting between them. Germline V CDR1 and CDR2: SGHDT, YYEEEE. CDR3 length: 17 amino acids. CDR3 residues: CASSLAVRGLAHYGYTF. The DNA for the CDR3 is TGTGCCAGCAGCTTGGCCGTCAGGGGTTTGGCTCACTATGGCTACACCTTC.

In DNA, the CDR3 is TGTGCCAGCAGCGACGTCCCAGGGCAGTTCTTC. Amino acid sequence: CASSDVPGQFF. This sequence joins TRBV25-1 and TRBJ2-1; D unresolved. Germline CDR1 and CDR2: MGHDK and SYGVNS. The V and J ends lost 6 bases and 12 bases respectively, with 12 bases between them. This CDR3 is built from 11 residues.

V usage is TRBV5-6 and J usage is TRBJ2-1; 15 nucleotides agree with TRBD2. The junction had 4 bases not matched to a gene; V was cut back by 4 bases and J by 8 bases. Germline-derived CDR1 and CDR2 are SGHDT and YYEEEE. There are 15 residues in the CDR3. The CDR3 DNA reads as TGTGCCAGCAGCCGAGGACTAGCGGGGGGGCATGAGCAGTTCTTC. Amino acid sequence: CASSRGLAGGHEQFF. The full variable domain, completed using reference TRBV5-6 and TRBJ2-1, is DAGVTQSPTHLIKTRGQQVTLRCSPKSGHDTVSWYQQALGQGPQFIFQYYEEEERQRGNFPDRFSGHQFPNYSSELNVNALLLGDSALYLCASSRGLAGGHEQFFGPGTRLTVL.

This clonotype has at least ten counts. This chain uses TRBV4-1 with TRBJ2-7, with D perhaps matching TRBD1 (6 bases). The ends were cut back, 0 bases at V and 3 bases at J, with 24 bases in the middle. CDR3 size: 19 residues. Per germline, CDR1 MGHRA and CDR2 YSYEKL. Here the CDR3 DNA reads TGCGCCAGCAGCCAAGATTCTATGCGTGGGGGCTCGGTAGACTACGAGCAGTACTTC. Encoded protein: CASSQDSMRGGSVDYEQYF.

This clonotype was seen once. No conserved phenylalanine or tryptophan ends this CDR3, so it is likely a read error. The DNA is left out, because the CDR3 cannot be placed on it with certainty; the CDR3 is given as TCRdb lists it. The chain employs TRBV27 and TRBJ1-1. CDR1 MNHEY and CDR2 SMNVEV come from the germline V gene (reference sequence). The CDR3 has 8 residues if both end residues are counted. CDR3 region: CARRMGFL.

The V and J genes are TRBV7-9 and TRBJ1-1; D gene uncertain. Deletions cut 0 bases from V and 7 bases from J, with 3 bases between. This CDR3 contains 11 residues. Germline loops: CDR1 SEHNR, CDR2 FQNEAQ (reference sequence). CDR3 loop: CASSLAYEAFF. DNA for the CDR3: TGTGCCAGCAGCTTAGCTTATGAAGCTTTCTTT.

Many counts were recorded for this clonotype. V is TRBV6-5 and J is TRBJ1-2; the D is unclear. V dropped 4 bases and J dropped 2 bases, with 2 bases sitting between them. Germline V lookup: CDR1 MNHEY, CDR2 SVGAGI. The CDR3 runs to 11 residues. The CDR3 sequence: CASSSNYGYTF. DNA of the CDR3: TGTGCCAGCAGTTCAAACTATGGCTACACCTTC.

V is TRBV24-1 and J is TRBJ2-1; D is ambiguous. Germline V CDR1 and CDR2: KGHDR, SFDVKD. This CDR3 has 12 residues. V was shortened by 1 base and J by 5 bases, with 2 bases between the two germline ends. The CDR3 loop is CATSDFHNEQFF. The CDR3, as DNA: TGTGCCACCAGTGATTTCCACAATGAGCAGTTCTTC.

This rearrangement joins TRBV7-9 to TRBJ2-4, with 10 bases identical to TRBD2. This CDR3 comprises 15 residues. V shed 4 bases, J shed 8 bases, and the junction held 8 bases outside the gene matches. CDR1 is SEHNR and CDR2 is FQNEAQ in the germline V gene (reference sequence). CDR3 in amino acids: CASSSRTSGWDIQYF. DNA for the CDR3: TGTGCCAGCAGCTCCCGGACTAGCGGATGGGACATTCAGTACTTC.

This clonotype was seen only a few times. The CDR3 reads CASRPGTGDMRHNEQFF. The CDR3 bases are TGTGCCAGCAGGCCCGGGACAGGGGACATGAGGCACAATGAGCAGTTCTTC. The chain uses TRBV6-2 or TRBV6-3 and TRBJ2-1; 10 bases align to TRBD1. The CDR3 has 17 residues. Germline CDR1 is MNHEY and CDR2 is SVGEGT. Losses at the gene ends were 6 bases for V and 5 bases for J; bases not matched to a gene: 13.

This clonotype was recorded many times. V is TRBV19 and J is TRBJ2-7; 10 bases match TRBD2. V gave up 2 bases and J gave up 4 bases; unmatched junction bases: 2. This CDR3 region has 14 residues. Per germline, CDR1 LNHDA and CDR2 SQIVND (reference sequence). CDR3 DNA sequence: TGTGCCAGTAGTATACTAGCGGGAGCATACGAGCAGTACTTC. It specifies CASSILAGAYEQYF.